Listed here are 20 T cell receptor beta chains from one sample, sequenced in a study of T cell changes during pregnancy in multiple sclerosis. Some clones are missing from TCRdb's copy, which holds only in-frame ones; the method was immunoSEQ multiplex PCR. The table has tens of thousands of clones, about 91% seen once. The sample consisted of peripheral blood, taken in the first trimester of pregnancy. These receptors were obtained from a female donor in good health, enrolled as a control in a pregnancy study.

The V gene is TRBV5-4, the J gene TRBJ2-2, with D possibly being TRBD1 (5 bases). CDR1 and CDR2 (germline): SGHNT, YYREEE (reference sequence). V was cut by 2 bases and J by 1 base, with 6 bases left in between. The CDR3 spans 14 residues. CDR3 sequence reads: CASSFGQNTGELFF. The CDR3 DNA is TGTGCCAGCAGCTTCGGACAGAACACCGGGGAGCTGTTTTTT.

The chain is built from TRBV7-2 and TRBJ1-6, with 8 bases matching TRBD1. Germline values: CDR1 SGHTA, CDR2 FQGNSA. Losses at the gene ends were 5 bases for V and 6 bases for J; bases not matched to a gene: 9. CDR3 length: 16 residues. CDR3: CASSPLPGQGNSPLHF. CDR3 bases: TGTGCCAGCAGCCCCCTCCCCGGACAGGGTAATTCACCCCTCCACTTT.

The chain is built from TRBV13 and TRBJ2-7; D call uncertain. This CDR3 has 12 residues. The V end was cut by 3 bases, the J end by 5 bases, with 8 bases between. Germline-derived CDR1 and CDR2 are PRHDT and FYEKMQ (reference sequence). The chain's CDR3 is CASSFSRDEQYF. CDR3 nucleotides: TGTGCCAGCAGCTTTAGTAGAGACGAGCAGTACTTC.

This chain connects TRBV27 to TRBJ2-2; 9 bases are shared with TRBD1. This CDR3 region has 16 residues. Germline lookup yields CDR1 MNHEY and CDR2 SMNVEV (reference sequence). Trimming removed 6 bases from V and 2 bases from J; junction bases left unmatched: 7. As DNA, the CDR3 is TGTGCCAGCAGAAATTGGGGACAGGGTAACACCGGGGAGCTGTTTTTT. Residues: CASRNWGQGNTGELFF.

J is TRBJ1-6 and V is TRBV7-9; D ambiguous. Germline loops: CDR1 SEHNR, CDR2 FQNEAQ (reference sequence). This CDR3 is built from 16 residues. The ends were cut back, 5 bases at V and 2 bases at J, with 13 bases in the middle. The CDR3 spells CASSPGGITYNSPLHF. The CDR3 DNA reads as TGTGCCAGCAGCCCAGGAGGGATAACCTATAATTCACCCCTCCACTTT.

CDR3: CASSLVLAGTGELFF. The CDR3 DNA reads TGTGCCAGCAGCTTAGTTCTAGCGGGCACCGGGGAGCTGTTTTTT. The rearrangement joins TRBV7-2 to TRBJ2-2; 8 bases line up with TRBD2. This CDR3 has 15 residues. After removal of 1 base from V and 4 bases from J, the junction contained 2 bases not matched to a gene. Germline V gene data show CDR1 as SGHTA and CDR2 as FQGNSA.

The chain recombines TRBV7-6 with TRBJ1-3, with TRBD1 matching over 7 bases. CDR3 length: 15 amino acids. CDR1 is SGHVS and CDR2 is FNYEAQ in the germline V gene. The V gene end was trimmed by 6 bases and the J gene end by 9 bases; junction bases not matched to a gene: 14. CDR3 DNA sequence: TGTGCCAGCAGTTCCCCCGGGACAGCCCTCAGCACCATATATTTT. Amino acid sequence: CASSSPGTALSTIYF.

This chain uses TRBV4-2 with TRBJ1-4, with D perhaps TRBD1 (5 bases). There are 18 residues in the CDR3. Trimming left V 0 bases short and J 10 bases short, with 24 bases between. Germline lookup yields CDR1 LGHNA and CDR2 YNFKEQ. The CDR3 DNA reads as TGTGCCAGCAGCCAAGATACTACCTTGGGAGGGAGGGACCGAAAACTGTTTTTT. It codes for CASSQDTTLGGRDRKLFF.

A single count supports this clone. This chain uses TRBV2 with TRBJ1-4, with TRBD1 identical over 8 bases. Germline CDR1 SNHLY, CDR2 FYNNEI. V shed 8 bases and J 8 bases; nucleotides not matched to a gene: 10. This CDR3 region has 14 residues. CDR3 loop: CASVWTGLVEKLFF. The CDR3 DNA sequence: TGTGCCAGCGTTTGGACAGGGTTGGTAGAAAAACTGTTTTTT.

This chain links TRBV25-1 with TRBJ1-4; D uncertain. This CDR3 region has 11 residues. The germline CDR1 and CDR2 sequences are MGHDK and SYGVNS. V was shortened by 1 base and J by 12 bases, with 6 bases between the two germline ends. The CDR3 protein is CASSEWGELFF. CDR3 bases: TGTGCCAGCAGTGAATGGGGAGAACTGTTTTTT.

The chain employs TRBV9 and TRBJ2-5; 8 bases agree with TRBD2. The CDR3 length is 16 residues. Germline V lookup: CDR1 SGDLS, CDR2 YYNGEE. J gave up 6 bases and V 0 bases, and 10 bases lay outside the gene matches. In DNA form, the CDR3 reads TGTGCCAGCAGCGTAGAGGCCGGGGGGGCCAGAAAGACCCAGTACTTC. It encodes CASSVEAGGARKTQYF.

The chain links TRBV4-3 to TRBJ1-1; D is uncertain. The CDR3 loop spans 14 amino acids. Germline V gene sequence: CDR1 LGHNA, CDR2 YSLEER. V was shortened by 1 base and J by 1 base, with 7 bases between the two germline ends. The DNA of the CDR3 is TGCGCCAGCAGCCAAGGGCGGGCGAACACTGAAGCTTTCTTT. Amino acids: CASSQGRANTEAFF.

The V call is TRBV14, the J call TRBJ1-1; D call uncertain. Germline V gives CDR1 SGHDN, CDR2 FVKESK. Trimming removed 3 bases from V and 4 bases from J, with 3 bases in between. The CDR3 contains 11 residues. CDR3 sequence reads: CASSHLTEAFF. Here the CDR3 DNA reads TGTGCCAGCAGCCATCTCACTGAAGCTTTCTTT.

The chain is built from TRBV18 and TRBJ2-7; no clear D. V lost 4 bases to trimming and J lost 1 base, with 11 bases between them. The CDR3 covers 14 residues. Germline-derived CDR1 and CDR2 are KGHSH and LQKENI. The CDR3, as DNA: TGTGCCAGCTCACGTACTCATTTTTCCTACGAGCAGTACTTC. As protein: CASSRTHFSYEQYF.

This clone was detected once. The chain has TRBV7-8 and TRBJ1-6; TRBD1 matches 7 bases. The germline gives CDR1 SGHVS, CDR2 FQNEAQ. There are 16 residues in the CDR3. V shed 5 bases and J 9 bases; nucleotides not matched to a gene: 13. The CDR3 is CASSRDRSFLGSPLHF. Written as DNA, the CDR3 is TGTGCCAGCAGCAGGGACAGATCCTTTTTAGGTTCACCCCTCCACTTT.

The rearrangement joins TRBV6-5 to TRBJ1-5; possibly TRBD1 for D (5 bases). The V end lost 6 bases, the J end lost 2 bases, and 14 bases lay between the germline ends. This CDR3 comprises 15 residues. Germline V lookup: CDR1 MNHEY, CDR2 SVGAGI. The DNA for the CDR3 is TGTGCCAGCAGCCCGCGGGGGAGTGGCAATCAGCCCCAGCATTTT. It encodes CASSPRGSGNQPQHF.

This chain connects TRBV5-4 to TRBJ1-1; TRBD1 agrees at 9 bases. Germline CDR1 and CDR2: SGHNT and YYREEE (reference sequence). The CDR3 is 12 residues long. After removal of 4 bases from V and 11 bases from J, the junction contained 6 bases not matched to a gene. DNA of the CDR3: TGTGCCAGCAGCCTGGGACAGGGTGACGCTTTCTTT. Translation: CASSLGQGDAFF.

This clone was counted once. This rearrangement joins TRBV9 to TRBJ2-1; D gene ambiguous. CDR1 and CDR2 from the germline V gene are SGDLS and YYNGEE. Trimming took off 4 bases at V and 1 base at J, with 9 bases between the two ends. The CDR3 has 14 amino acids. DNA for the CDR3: TGTGCCAGCAGCCCTCGGTGGTCCTACAATGAGCAGTTCTTC. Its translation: CASSPRWSYNEQFF.

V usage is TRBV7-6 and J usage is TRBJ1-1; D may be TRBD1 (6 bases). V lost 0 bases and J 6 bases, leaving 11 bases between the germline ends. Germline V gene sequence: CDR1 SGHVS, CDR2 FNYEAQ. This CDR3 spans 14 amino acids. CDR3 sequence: CASSLAEDRAEAFF. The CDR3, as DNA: TGTGCCAGCAGCTTAGCTGAGGACAGAGCTGAAGCTTTCTTT. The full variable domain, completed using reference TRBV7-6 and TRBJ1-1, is GAGVSQSPRYKVTKRGQDVALRCDPISGHVSLYWYRQALGQGPEFLTYFNYEAQQDKSGLPNDRFSAERPEGSISTLTIQRTEQRDSAMYRCASSLAEDRAEAFFGQGTRLTVV.

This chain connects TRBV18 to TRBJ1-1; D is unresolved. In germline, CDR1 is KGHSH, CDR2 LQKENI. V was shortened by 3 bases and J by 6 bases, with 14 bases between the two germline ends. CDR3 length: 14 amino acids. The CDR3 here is CASSPNEFTAEAFF. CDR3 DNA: TGTGCCAGCTCACCGAACGAATTTACAGCTGAAGCTTTCTTT. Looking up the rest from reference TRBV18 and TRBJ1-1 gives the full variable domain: NAGVMQNPRHLVRRRGQEARLRCSPMKGHSHVYWYRQLPEEGLKFMVYLQKENIIDESGMPKERFSAEFPKEGPSILRIQQVVRGDSAAYFCASSPNEFTAEAFFGQGTRLTVV.